This T cell receptor (beta chain) emerged from a study of blood T cell repertoires in COVID-19 (dated by TCRdb to the early 2020s). Background for the entire study: The collaborator samples originated in the United States, Italy and Spain and spanned the acute and convalescent phases of COVID-19. The material from the prospective study consisted of cDNA or gDNA derived from T cells, B-cell-depleted T cells, or PBMCs. Subjects who had been exposed to COVID-19, were actively infected with it, or had recovered from it provided the deeply sampled blood TCRbeta repertoires that made up the dataset. The repertoires were made available in a free public database intended to serve as a resource for research on the immune response to SARS-CoV-2. The samples were drawn from two sources: the first 160 participants of the ongoing ImmuneRACE study, and 950 to 1,500 subjects contributed by 6 global collaborators. Nearly every sample came with metadata listing a de-identified subject ID, COVID-19 status, age in years and sex. Where HLA class I and class II types were available, the types were taken from metadata supplied by the sample provider, not from assay-based typing.

With regard to this clone: Its antigen has not been determined. There are no base qualities to consult, and no much larger clone falls within one base.

Each collaborating institution followed its own protocols to collect whole blood in K2EDTA tubes. For TCRbeta analysis, collaborators shipped samples in one of three forms: frozen whole blood, isolated PBMCs, or DNA extracted from either of those sample types. The investigation overall reported the following: Clinical and demographic metadata were provided uncurated, with the amount varying by source and participant.

Unmatched junction bases come to 5, with V trimmed by 5 bases and J by 3 bases. CDR1 and CDR2, looked up from the germline V gene, are SGDLS and YYNGEE. Inclusive of the bounding cysteine and phenylalanine, the CDR3 is 15 residues long. The only DNA kept is the CDR3, 45 bases in frame from the first base. TCRbeta CDR3 regions were amplified from genomic DNA by means of the immunoSEQ Assay, a bias-controlled multiplex PCR. The original pipeline was this. Nucleated cell counts per sample were estimated from amplification of reference gene primers within the assay. To quantify the absolute abundance of each unique TCRbeta CDR3 rearrangement, sequence reads were collapsed and filtered. For each sample, productive Simpson clonality was calculated as the square root of Simpson's diversity index across productive rearrangements. In TCRdb, the immuneACCESS table is reduced to in-frame sequences with V and J assigned. These tables do not hold every clone; where another copy was compared, an unresolved V gene accounts for under half, and the others remain unexplained. V, J and clone size derive from that table, while D and trimming were established from the DNA sequence. This sample holds over 85,000 clones; 70% to 90% were observed only once. The ten most abundant clones make up 15% to 20% of the sample.

Sequenced input: peripheral blood. This clonotype was sampled from a human donor in a cohort sampled during active COVID-19. The chain uses TRBV9 and TRBJ2-2, with TRBD1 identical over 9 junction bases. The nucleotides read TGTGCCAGCAGGCTGACAGGGGGTGACACCGGGGAGCTGTTTTTT. It is translated as CASRLTGGDTGELFF.